Listed below are T cell receptor beta chains from one sample, sequenced in a study of cytomegalovirus exposure and HLA in healthy donors. The repertoire was sequenced with immunoSEQ multiplex PCR; TCRdb's copy has only in-frame clones and lacks some. The data hold approximately 170,000 clones, with 73% observed a single time. The sequenced material came from PBMCs. The receptors were gathered from a woman aged 18-29 years in good health and CMV-seropositive. The CDR3 runs from the conserved cysteine through the conserved F or W. Each record gives: V gene, clone size, J gene, D gene, CDR3 DNA, CDR3 protein. D genes are given only for firm matches. Expanded clones get a size class; other rows say once, few or many, or leave the size out.

v_call: TRBV2; clone_size: -; j_call: TRBJ2-7; d_call: -; cdr3_nt: TGTGCCAGCAGGACCGAGGACACCTACTACGAGCAGTACTTC; cdr3_aa: CASRTEDTYYEQYF
v_call: TRBV5-3; clone_size: -; j_call: TRBJ2-3; d_call: -; cdr3_nt: TGTGCCAGAAAGACGGGGGTAGGCACAGATACGCAGTATTTT; cdr3_aa: CARKTGVGTDTQYF
v_call: TRBV27; clone_size: -; j_call: TRBJ1-5; d_call: -; cdr3_nt: TGTGCCAGCGCGACAGAGTTAAATCAGCCCCAGCATTTT; cdr3_aa: CASATELNQPQHF
v_call: TRBV5-4; clone_size: -; j_call: TRBJ2-7; d_call: TRBD1; cdr3_nt: TGTGCCAGCAGCCCCAGGACAGGTGGCTCCTACGAGCAGTACTTC; cdr3_aa: CASSPRTGGSYEQYF
v_call: TRBV19; clone_size: -; j_call: TRBJ1-1; d_call: -; cdr3_nt: TGTGCCACATCAATTGACCGGGACACTGAAGCTTTCTTT; cdr3_aa: CATSIDRDTEAFF
v_call: TRBV7-2; clone_size: -; j_call: TRBJ1-1; d_call: -; cdr3_nt: TGTGCCAGCAGCTTAGGGGCACAGGGTTCAGCTTTCTTT; cdr3_aa: CASSLGAQGSAFF
v_call: TRBV28; clone_size: few; j_call: TRBJ2-5; d_call: TRBD1; cdr3_nt: TGTGCCAGCAGTTCACTTCGACAGGGTACGGCGGAGACCCAGTACTTC; cdr3_aa: CASSSLRQGTAETQYF
v_call: TRBV9; clone_size: -; j_call: TRBJ2-1; d_call: TRBD2; cdr3_nt: TGTGCCAGCAGCCTCGGACTAGCGGGGGGATACAATGAGCAGTTCTTC; cdr3_aa: CASSLGLAGGYNEQFF
v_call: TRBV7-9; clone_size: -; j_call: TRBJ2-1; d_call: -; cdr3_nt: TGTTCCAGCAGCTTTGAGATGAATGAGCAGTTCTTC; cdr3_aa: CSSSFEMNEQFF
v_call: TRBV5-1; clone_size: few; j_call: TRBJ1-5; d_call: TRBD1; cdr3_nt: TGCGCCAGCAGCTTGGGACAGGGGGCCGGTCAGCCCCAGCATTTT; cdr3_aa: CASSLGQGAGQPQHF
v_call: TRBV5-1; clone_size: -; j_call: TRBJ1-1; d_call: TRBD1; cdr3_nt: TGCGCCAGCAGCTCGGGACAGGGGAATTGTGAAGCTTTCTTT; cdr3_aa: CASSSGQGNCEAFF
v_call: TRBV5-1; clone_size: -; j_call: TRBJ1-1; d_call: TRBD1; cdr3_nt: TGCGCCAACCACGAAGGGGGCAGGGGGACTGAAGCTTTCTTT; cdr3_aa: CANHEGGRGTEAFF
v_call: TRBV9; clone_size: -; j_call: TRBJ2-3; d_call: -; cdr3_nt: TGTGCCAGCAGCGCAGGGGCAGATACGCAGTATTTT; cdr3_aa: CASSAGADTQYF
v_call: TRBV18; clone_size: -; j_call: TRBJ1-1; d_call: -; cdr3_nt: TGTGCCAGCTCACCAAGGCACGGAGCGATTGAAGCTTTCTTT; cdr3_aa: CASSPRHGAIEAFF
v_call: TRBV7-9; clone_size: few; j_call: TRBJ2-7; d_call: -; cdr3_nt: TGTGCCAGCAGCTTAACAGGGTTGAACGAGCAGTACTTC; cdr3_aa: CASSLTGLNEQYF
v_call: TRBV2; clone_size: -; j_call: TRBJ2-5; d_call: -; cdr3_nt: TGTGCCAGCAGTGAAAAGTATGGGAGACTCCGTCAAGAGACCCAGTACTTC; cdr3_aa: CASSEKYGRLRQETQYF
v_call: TRBV7-9; clone_size: -; j_call: TRBJ2-7; d_call: -; cdr3_nt: TGTTCCAGCAGTCCCGAGGGCACCCTGTTTAGCTACGAGCAGTACTTC; cdr3_aa: CSSSPEGTLFSYEQYF
v_call: TRBV6-5; clone_size: few; j_call: TRBJ1-1; d_call: TRBD1; cdr3_nt: TGTGCCAGCACCAGGACAGGGTTGAACACTGAAGCTTTCTTT; cdr3_aa: CASTRTGLNTEAFF
v_call: TRBV5-4; clone_size: few; j_call: TRBJ1-4; d_call: -; cdr3_nt: TGTGCCAGCAGCTTGGCTCTGGGGGGGGAAAATGAAAAACTGTTTTTT; cdr3_aa: CASSLALGGENEKLFF
v_call: TRBV2; clone_size: -; j_call: TRBJ1-2; d_call: -; cdr3_nt: TGTGCCAGCCCAGTACAGGCTCGCTATGGCTACACCTTC; cdr3_aa: CASPVQARYGYTF
v_call: TRBV30; clone_size: -; j_call: TRBJ1-2; d_call: TRBD1; cdr3_nt: TGTGCCTGGGACGGACAGGGGGCGCGGGAGAACGAAGCTAACTATGGCTACACCTTC; cdr3_aa: CAWDGQGARENEANYGYTF
v_call: TRBV7-8; clone_size: once; j_call: TRBJ1-6; d_call: -; cdr3_nt: TGTGCCAGCAGCTTAGGGGTAGGCAGGCACTCCTATAATTCACCCCTCCACTTT; cdr3_aa: CASSLGVGRHSYNSPLHF
v_call: TRBV7-2; clone_size: -; j_call: TRBJ2-1; d_call: -; cdr3_nt: TGTGCCAGCAGCTCCTCAGGTGGTCAGTTCTTC; cdr3_aa: CASSSSGGQFF
v_call: TRBV5-1; clone_size: few; j_call: TRBJ2-7; d_call: -; cdr3_nt: TGCGCCAGCAGCTGGGCTTATAAACACGAGCAGTACTTC; cdr3_aa: CASSWAYKHEQYF
v_call: TRBV5-4; clone_size: -; j_call: TRBJ2-3; d_call: -; cdr3_nt: TGTGCCAGCAGCTTGCCTGGGGCGGGCACAGATACGCAGTATTTT; cdr3_aa: CASSLPGAGTDTQYF
v_call: TRBV28; clone_size: -; j_call: TRBJ2-7; d_call: -; cdr3_nt: TGTGCCAGCAGTTTTGGCAGGGGGGTATACGAGCAGTACTTC; cdr3_aa: CASSFGRGVYEQYF
v_call: TRBV7-9; clone_size: -; j_call: TRBJ2-5; d_call: -; cdr3_nt: TGTGCCAGCAGCTTAGCATCCCCCGGGAAGCAGACCCAGTACTTC; cdr3_aa: CASSLASPGKQTQYF
v_call: TRBV9; clone_size: -; j_call: TRBJ2-2; d_call: TRBD2; cdr3_nt: TGTGCCAGCAGCGGTGGCCTAGCGGGGGGGCCAGGCACCGGGGAGCTGTTTTTT; cdr3_aa: CASSGGLAGGPGTGELFF
v_call: TRBV19; clone_size: -; j_call: TRBJ1-2; d_call: TRBD1; cdr3_nt: TGTGCCAGTAGTCCTAAGACAGGGGGGCACTCCTATGGCTACACCTTC; cdr3_aa: CASSPKTGGHSYGYTF
v_call: TRBV28; clone_size: -; j_call: TRBJ1-2; d_call: TRBD1; cdr3_nt: TGTGCCAGCAGTGGACAGGGGGCTGAGGGAAAGTATGGCTACACCTTC; cdr3_aa: CASSGQGAEGKYGYTF
v_call: TRBV7-9; clone_size: -; j_call: TRBJ1-4; d_call: -; cdr3_nt: TGTGCCAGCAGCTTAACAGGGTCTGATGAAAAACTGTTTTTT; cdr3_aa: CASSLTGSDEKLFF
v_call: TRBV4-3; clone_size: -; j_call: TRBJ1-1; d_call: -; cdr3_nt: TGCGCCAGCAGCCAAGATTCAGGGAACACTGAAGCTTTCTTT; cdr3_aa: CASSQDSGNTEAFF
v_call: TRBV5-4; clone_size: -; j_call: TRBJ1-3; d_call: -; cdr3_nt: TGTGCCAGCAGCTTGGGCGGAACTGGAAACACCATATATTTT; cdr3_aa: CASSLGGTGNTIYF
v_call: TRBV18; clone_size: few; j_call: TRBJ1-1; d_call: -; cdr3_nt: TGTGCCAGCTCACAAATCCCAGGGGCGTTGGGTGAAGCTTTCTTT; cdr3_aa: CASSQIPGALGEAFF
v_call: TRBV7-9; clone_size: -; j_call: TRBJ1-2; d_call: -; cdr3_nt: TGTGCCAGCAGCTCCTCCGGGAGCTATGGCTACACCTTC; cdr3_aa: CASSSSGSYGYTF
v_call: TRBV5-1; clone_size: -; j_call: TRBJ1-2; d_call: -; cdr3_nt: TGCGCCAGCAGCGCGGTCGGTAACTATGGCTACACCTTC; cdr3_aa: CASSAVGNYGYTF
v_call: TRBV5-1; clone_size: -; j_call: TRBJ2-7; d_call: -; cdr3_nt: TGCGCCAGCAGCTTGAACTCGGACGGGGGCTACGAGCAGTACTTC; cdr3_aa: CASSLNSDGGYEQYF
v_call: TRBV4-1; clone_size: -; j_call: TRBJ2-7; d_call: -; cdr3_nt: TGCGCCAGCAGCCCGCAGGGCACCTCCTACGAGCAGTACTTC; cdr3_aa: CASSPQGTSYEQYF
v_call: TRBV28; clone_size: -; j_call: TRBJ2-4; d_call: -; cdr3_nt: TGTGCCAGCAGTATGCTGGACAGTGGAATCATTCAGTACTTC; cdr3_aa: CASSMLDSGIIQYF
v_call: TRBV15; clone_size: -; j_call: TRBJ2-5; d_call: TRBD2; cdr3_nt: TGTGCCACCAGCCCGGGTGCAACTAGCGGGGGTTCGTACCAAGAGACCCAGTACTTC; cdr3_aa: CATSPGATSGGSYQETQYF
v_call: TRBV10-1; clone_size: once; j_call: TRBJ2-7; d_call: TRBD1; cdr3_nt: TGCGCCAACCGGGACAGCCGGTCCCCCGGCTCCTACGAGCAGTACTTC; cdr3_aa: CANRDSRSPGSYEQYF
v_call: TRBV2; clone_size: -; j_call: TRBJ1-2; d_call: -; cdr3_nt: TGTGCCAGCAGTGAAAGTCGGGTGAGCTCCTTAGGCTATGGCTACACCTTC; cdr3_aa: CASSESRVSSLGYGYTF
v_call: TRBV18; clone_size: -; j_call: TRBJ2-3; d_call: TRBD2; cdr3_nt: TGTGCCAGCTCACCACCGAGCGGGGGGGCCTGGCAGTATTTT; cdr3_aa: CASSPPSGGAWQYF
v_call: TRBV9; clone_size: -; j_call: TRBJ1-2; d_call: TRBD1; cdr3_nt: TGTGCCAGCAGCGTAGGGACAGGAGCTGGCTACACCTTC; cdr3_aa: CASSVGTGAGYTF
v_call: TRBV2; clone_size: once; j_call: TRBJ2-5; d_call: TRBD1; cdr3_nt: TGTGCCAGCAGTGCGGGACAGCAAGAGACCCAGTACTTC; cdr3_aa: CASSAGQQETQYF
v_call: TRBV30; clone_size: -; j_call: TRBJ1-1; d_call: TRBD1; cdr3_nt: TGTGCCTGGAGGAGGACGGGACAGGCCTACGAAGCTTTCTTT; cdr3_aa: CAWRRTGQAYEAFF
v_call: TRBV5-1; clone_size: once; j_call: TRBJ2-1; d_call: TRBD1; cdr3_nt: TGCGCCAGCAGCTATACCGGGACAGGGGTTGAGCAGTTCTTC; cdr3_aa: CASSYTGTGVEQFF
v_call: TRBV9; clone_size: -; j_call: TRBJ2-5; d_call: TRBD2; cdr3_nt: TGTGCCAGCAGCGTGACTAGCGGCCAAGAGACCCAGTACTTC; cdr3_aa: CASSVTSGQETQYF
v_call: TRBV30; clone_size: -; j_call: TRBJ1-1; d_call: -; cdr3_nt: TGTGCCGCCCCGGGGAACACTGAAGCTTTCTTT; cdr3_aa: CAAPGNTEAFF
v_call: TRBV27; clone_size: -; j_call: TRBJ2-5; d_call: TRBD1; cdr3_nt: TGTGCCAGCAGTTTCAATGGACAGGGCCAACCTCAAGAGACCCAGTACTTC; cdr3_aa: CASSFNGQGQPQETQYF
v_call: TRBV19; clone_size: -; j_call: TRBJ1-5; d_call: -; cdr3_nt: TGTGCCAGTAGTATAGGGACAGTTCCGAATAGCAATCAGCCCCAGCATTTT; cdr3_aa: CASSIGTVPNSNQPQHF
v_call: TRBV4-2; clone_size: -; j_call: TRBJ1-1; d_call: -; cdr3_nt: TGTGCCAGCAGCCAAGATGGGGAGCAAGCTTTCTTT; cdr3_aa: CASSQDGEQAFF
v_call: TRBV7-9; clone_size: -; j_call: TRBJ1-2; d_call: -; cdr3_nt: TGTTCCAGCAGCCGTATCCAGGGGTTGGATAACTATGGCTACACCTTC; cdr3_aa: CSSSRIQGLDNYGYTF
v_call: TRBV27; clone_size: -; j_call: TRBJ2-7; d_call: TRBD1; cdr3_nt: TGTGCCAGCAGTTTGTTGGGACAGGGGGCGCGTGAGCAGTACTTC; cdr3_aa: CASSLLGQGAREQYF